This T cell receptor (beta chain) comes out of a study of cytomegalovirus exposure and HLA in healthy donors. On this clone: Its specificity is not known.

The CDR3 is made up of 16 amino acids. Each of the donors was a healthy bone marrow donor. Though probably carrying unrecorded immune exposures, donors were nominally healthy at sampling. 60 Vbeta and 13 Jbeta primers were used in PCR. The repertoire was sequenced with immunoSEQ multiplex PCR; TCRdb's copy has only in-frame clones and lacks some. Its listing shows approximately 120,000 clones. Findings and limits, study-wide: A later look showed TCR association rates differing by HLA locus, highest for DRB1 and lowest for HLA-C. TCR beta chain V- and J-gene trimming was linked, in a later analysis, to a missense variant in DCLRE1C.

The sequence came from a man aged 25 to 45 in good health and CMV-seronegative. Sequencing was done on a sample of PBMCs. V and J are TRBV21-1 and TRBJ1-1; the table assigns TRBD1, which was not confirmed against the DNA. TRBV21-1 is flagged as a pseudogene. In DNA, the CDR3 is TGTGCCAGCAGCGACCCCGACAGTGGAATGAACACTGAAGCTTTCTTT. This encodes CASSDPDSGMNTEAFF.